This is a list of T cell receptor beta chains from one sample in a study of T cells in localized non-small cell lung cancer. The data were produced by immunoSEQ multiplex PCR, yet TCRdb's version contains in-frame clones alone and is incomplete. In the table there are approximately 70,000 clones, around 85% of which are singletons. Sequences were derived from peripheral blood, sampled before any cancer treatment. The receptors stem from a male donor aged 60 or older with stage III squamous cell lung carcinoma. Both conserved end residues are part of each CDR3. D genes are given only for firm matches. Clone size, where shown, is once, few, many, or a class for clones that have expanded.

V: TRBV6-1; D: TRBD1; J: TRBJ2-7; size: .; CDR3: CASSNRGLNEQYF; DNA: TGTGCCAGCTCGAACAGGGGGCTTAACGAGCAGTACTTC
V: TRBV5-1; D: .; J: TRBJ1-1; size: few; CDR3: CASRSTQNTEAFF; DNA: TGCGCCAGCAGATCAACTCAGAACACTGAAGCTTTCTTT
V: TRBV19; D: TRBD2; J: TRBJ2-1; size: .; CDR3: CASSIVWSGGPYNEQFF; DNA: TGTGCCAGTAGTATAGTCTGGTCGGGGGGGCCTTACAATGAGCAGTTCTTC
V: TRBV5-1; D: .; J: TRBJ2-2; size: .; CDR3: CASSFGLTANTGELFF; DNA: TGCGCCAGCAGCTTTGGACTAACCGCGAACACCGGGGAGCTGTTTTTT
V: TRBV4-3; D: .; J: TRBJ1-6; size: .; CDR3: CASSQYGTGSSPLHF; DNA: TGCGCCAGCAGCCAATATGGGACGGGGAGCTCACCCCTCCACTTT
V: TRBV28; D: TRBD1; J: TRBJ1-4; size: .; CDR3: CASSKQGTNEKLFF; DNA: TGTGCCAGCAGTAAACAGGGGACTAATGAAAAACTGTTTTTT
V: TRBV7-7; D: .; J: TRBJ1-1; size: .; CDR3: CASSFRENTEAFF; DNA: TGTGCCAGCAGCTTTCGGGAGAACACTGAAGCTTTCTTT
V: TRBV27; D: .; J: TRBJ1-3; size: once; CDR3: CASRLDSSGNTIYF; DNA: TGTGCCAGCAGGCTCGACAGCTCTGGAAACACCATATATTTT
V: TRBV7-2; D: .; J: TRBJ2-1; size: .; CDR3: CASSFWPPRSNEQFF; DNA: TGTGCCAGCAGCTTTTGGCCTCCCCGGAGTAATGAGCAGTTCTTC
V: TRBV30; D: .; J: TRBJ2-5; size: .; CDR3: CAWSVRGPGETQYF; DNA: TGTGCCTGGAGTGTACGCGGACCCGGAGAGACCCAGTACTTC
V: TRBV7-2; D: .; J: TRBJ1-5; size: .; CDR3: CASSSLRASPQHF; DNA: TGTGCCAGCAGCTCTCTCCGGGCGTCGCCCCAGCATTTT
V: TRBV2; D: TRBD2; J: TRBJ2-5; size: .; CDR3: CASSVPRTSVQETQYF; DNA: TGTGCCAGCAGTGTCCCCCGGACTAGCGTGCAAGAGACCCAGTACTTC
V: TRBV30; D: TRBD1; J: TRBJ1-1; size: .; CDR3: CAWSGGTGGSEAFF; DNA: TGTGCCTGGAGCGGCGGGACAGGGGGGTCTGAAGCTTTCTTT
V: TRBV5-5; D: TRBD1; J: TRBJ1-1; size: .; CDR3: CASSLEPDRDTEAFF; DNA: TGTGCCAGCAGCTTGGAACCGGACAGGGATACTGAAGCTTTCTTT
V: TRBV25-1; D: TRBD2; J: TRBJ2-5; size: once; CDR3: CASGVLAGLMETQYF; DNA: TGTGCCAGCGGCGTCCTAGCGGGGCTGATGGAGACCCAGTACTTC
V: TRBV5-6; D: .; J: TRBJ2-1; size: .; CDR3: CASSLGGDQFF; DNA: TGTGCCAGCAGCTTGGGCGGGGACCAGTTCTTC
V: TRBV29-1; D: .; J: TRBJ1-3; size: .; CDR3: CSVAETLSFSGNTIYF; DNA: TGCAGCGTTGCCGAAACCTTATCATTCTCTGGAAACACCATATATTTT
V: TRBV25-1; D: .; J: TRBJ1-2; size: .; CDR3: CASSLHPEGGYTF; DNA: TGTGCCAGCAGCCTTCACCCCGAGGGTGGCTACACCTTC
V: TRBV5-1; D: .; J: TRBJ2-5; size: .; CDR3: CASSFGGRETQYF; DNA: TGCGCCAGCAGCTTCGGGGGGCGGGAGACCCAGTACTTC
V: TRBV27; D: TRBD2; J: TRBJ2-5; size: .; CDR3: CASSSLAGGRKTQYF; DNA: TGTGCCAGCAGTTCACTAGCGGGGGGGCGAAAGACCCAGTACTTC
V: TRBV6-5; D: TRBD1; J: TRBJ1-6; size: .; CDR3: CASSARLGGDSPLHF; DNA: TGTGCCAGCAGTGCCCGGTTAGGGGGCGATTCACCCCTCCACTTT
V: TRBV5-6; D: TRBD1; J: TRBJ1-4; size: .; CDR3: CASSLGTTGFGEKLFF; DNA: TGTGCCAGCAGCTTGGGGACGACAGGGTTTGGAGAAAAACTGTTTTTT
V: TRBV11-2; D: TRBD2; J: TRBJ2-1; size: .; CDR3: CASSFGGGLNEQFF; DNA: TGTGCCAGCAGCTTCGGCGGGGGGCTGAATGAGCAGTTCTTC
V: TRBV14; D: .; J: TRBJ2-2; size: .; CDR3: CASSHLNTGELFF; DNA: TGTGCCAGCAGCCACCTGAACACCGGGGAGCTGTTTTTT
V: TRBV19; D: .; J: TRBJ1-3; size: few; CDR3: CASISVGAGNTIYF; DNA: TGTGCCAGTATATCGGTGGGTGCTGGAAACACCATATATTTT
V: TRBV9; D: .; J: TRBJ2-5; size: .; CDR3: CASSAGIQETQYF; DNA: TGTGCCAGCAGCGCAGGGATCCAAGAGACCCAGTACTTC
V: TRBV2; D: .; J: TRBJ2-1; size: .; CDR3: CASSGAGSYNEQFF; DNA: TGTGCCAGCAGTGGAGCAGGGTCCTACAATGAGCAGTTCTTC
V: TRBV7-2; D: .; J: TRBJ2-5; size: .; CDR3: CASSFGRSKQETQYF; DNA: TGTGCCAGCAGCTTCGGACGGTCCAAACAAGAGACCCAGTACTTC
V: TRBV15; D: .; J: TRBJ1-6; size: .; CDR3: CATSKADSYSYNSPLHF; DNA: TGTGCCACCAGCAAAGCGGACAGTTACTCCTATAATTCACCCCTCCACTTT
V: TRBV5-1; D: TRBD1; J: TRBJ1-2; size: .; CDR3: CASSFSPGQGVVGGYTF; DNA: TGCGCCAGCAGCTTTTCACCGGGACAGGGGGTTGTAGGTGGCTACACCTTC
V: TRBV6-5; D: TRBD1; J: TRBJ1-4; size: .; CDR3: CASSFRGGLGEKLFF; DNA: TGTGCCAGCAGTTTCAGGGGGGGATTGGGAGAAAAACTGTTTTTT
V: TRBV2; D: .; J: TRBJ1-3; size: .; CDR3: CASSTGNTIYF; DNA: TGTGCCAGCAGTACAGGAAACACCATATATTTT